Listed below are T cell receptor beta chains from one sample, sequenced in a study of blood T cell repertoires in COVID-19. Method: immunoSEQ multiplex PCR; TCRdb's copy keeps in-frame clones and lacks some. The sample has roughly 190,000 clones; 84% are singletons. Sequenced material: peripheral blood. These receptors originate from a woman between 65 and 79 years old with active or convalescent COVID-19. The CDR3 runs from the conserved cysteine through the conserved F or W. Each record gives: J gene, clone size, V gene, D gene, CDR3 protein. A D gene is named only where the DNA matches it firmly. Rows give clone size only sometimes, using once, few, many, or a class for an expanded clone.

j_call: TRBJ2-5
clone_size: -
v_call: TRBV3-1/TRBV3-2
d_call: -
cdr3_aa: CASSSPSRGRETQYF

j_call: TRBJ2-3
clone_size: -
v_call: TRBV18
d_call: -
cdr3_aa: CASSPGTPRDTQYF

j_call: TRBJ2-7
clone_size: -
v_call: TRBV28
d_call: -
cdr3_aa: CASSLLGGSGRGREQYF

j_call: TRBJ2-7
clone_size: -
v_call: TRBV30
d_call: TRBD1
cdr3_aa: CAWSIGTGAYEQYF

j_call: TRBJ2-1
clone_size: once
v_call: TRBV21-1
d_call: -
cdr3_aa: CASSKEIGRLKLGGSAYNEQFF

j_call: TRBJ2-2
clone_size: few
v_call: TRBV19
d_call: TRBD1
cdr3_aa: CASSIRDRGPGELFF

j_call: TRBJ1-1
clone_size: once
v_call: TRBV19
d_call: -
cdr3_aa: CASSAKDRGHTEAFF

j_call: TRBJ2-7
clone_size: -
v_call: TRBV28
d_call: -
cdr3_aa: CASSNDRGGVYEQYF

j_call: TRBJ2-2
clone_size: few
v_call: TRBV7-8
d_call: TRBD1
cdr3_aa: CASTIQGANTGELFF

j_call: TRBJ2-1
clone_size: -
v_call: TRBV5-1
d_call: -
cdr3_aa: CASSPVPSRNEQFF

j_call: TRBJ2-7
clone_size: -
v_call: TRBV7-2
d_call: TRBD2
cdr3_aa: CASSKEVAGGPFAYEQYF

j_call: TRBJ2-5
clone_size: -
v_call: TRBV3-1/TRBV3-2
d_call: -
cdr3_aa: CASSQLGGQETQYF

j_call: TRBJ2-1
clone_size: -
v_call: TRBV19
d_call: TRBD1
cdr3_aa: CASSPPTGGFIDEQFF

j_call: TRBJ2-7
clone_size: -
v_call: TRBV7-9
d_call: -
cdr3_aa: CASSAGLYEQYF

j_call: TRBJ1-2
clone_size: -
v_call: TRBV28
d_call: -
cdr3_aa: CASSRARTGYGYTF

j_call: TRBJ2-7
clone_size: -
v_call: TRBV29-1
d_call: TRBD2
cdr3_aa: CSVAGGTSGSSDEQYF

j_call: TRBJ2-7
clone_size: -
v_call: TRBV28
d_call: -
cdr3_aa: CASSLTQSYEQYF

j_call: TRBJ1-3
clone_size: -
v_call: TRBV9
d_call: -
cdr3_aa: CASSLTLPGQNTIYF

j_call: TRBJ2-3
clone_size: -
v_call: TRBV19
d_call: -
cdr3_aa: CASSNPSVDTQYF

j_call: TRBJ1-5
clone_size: -
v_call: TRBV28
d_call: TRBD1
cdr3_aa: CASSENRGNQPQHF

j_call: TRBJ2-3
clone_size: -
v_call: TRBV3-1/TRBV3-2
d_call: -
cdr3_aa: CASSQEGGFTDTQYF

j_call: TRBJ2-1
clone_size: -
v_call: TRBV7-6
d_call: -
cdr3_aa: CASSAEPRGSQNEQFF

j_call: TRBJ1-2
clone_size: few
v_call: TRBV12-5
d_call: -
cdr3_aa: CASGLVNYRVDGYTF

j_call: TRBJ2-1
clone_size: once
v_call: TRBV5-6
d_call: -
cdr3_aa: CASSLGDKYNEQFF

j_call: TRBJ2-1
clone_size: -
v_call: TRBV5-5
d_call: TRBD2
cdr3_aa: CASSLFPSGRNEQFF

j_call: TRBJ2-3
clone_size: -
v_call: TRBV29-1
d_call: -
cdr3_aa: CSVVGPTGGSTDTQYF

j_call: TRBJ2-3
clone_size: -
v_call: TRBV7-9
d_call: -
cdr3_aa: CASSLGGREADTQYF

j_call: TRBJ2-3
clone_size: -
v_call: TRBV27
d_call: TRBD2
cdr3_aa: CASSPGTRLAGDTDTQYF

j_call: TRBJ1-2
clone_size: -
v_call: TRBV19
d_call: TRBD1
cdr3_aa: CASSKYLTGNGYTF

j_call: TRBJ2-3
clone_size: -
v_call: TRBV3-1/TRBV3-2
d_call: TRBD2
cdr3_aa: CASSQNGLVLDTQYF

j_call: TRBJ1-2
clone_size: -
v_call: TRBV19
d_call: -
cdr3_aa: CASSHRVTNYGYTF

j_call: TRBJ2-3
clone_size: -
v_call: TRBV12-5
d_call: TRBD2
cdr3_aa: CASAGGGSTDTQYF

j_call: TRBJ1-2
clone_size: -
v_call: TRBV24-1
d_call: -
cdr3_aa: CATSDLHGYGYTF

j_call: TRBJ1-6
clone_size: few
v_call: TRBV2
d_call: TRBD1
cdr3_aa: CASSDLGQGGTPLHF

j_call: TRBJ1-2
clone_size: -
v_call: TRBV5-4
d_call: TRBD1
cdr3_aa: CASSSDRDSYGYTF

j_call: TRBJ2-3
clone_size: -
v_call: TRBV28
d_call: -
cdr3_aa: CASSAGTDTQYF

j_call: TRBJ2-3
clone_size: -
v_call: TRBV29-1
d_call: -
cdr3_aa: CSVDTAGDTQYF

j_call: TRBJ2-1
clone_size: -
v_call: TRBV20-1
d_call: TRBD2
cdr3_aa: CSASSSGRRNEQFF

j_call: TRBJ1-5
clone_size: -
v_call: TRBV19
d_call: TRBD1
cdr3_aa: CASSTSPPGTGSAQPQHF

j_call: TRBJ2-3
clone_size: once
v_call: TRBV19
d_call: TRBD2
cdr3_aa: CASRRLAGGPSTQYF

j_call: TRBJ2-1
clone_size: few
v_call: TRBV9
d_call: TRBD1
cdr3_aa: CASSSGTGNEQFF

j_call: TRBJ1-1
clone_size: -
v_call: TRBV28
d_call: -
cdr3_aa: CASSQSTRIRSEAFF

j_call: TRBJ2-3
clone_size: -
v_call: TRBV3-1/TRBV3-2
d_call: TRBD2
cdr3_aa: CASSQGPLSGREDTQYF

j_call: TRBJ1-4
clone_size: -
v_call: TRBV28
d_call: -
cdr3_aa: CASSPGDGQLSLFF

j_call: TRBJ2-1
clone_size: -
v_call: TRBV3-1/TRBV3-2
d_call: -
cdr3_aa: CASSQDAGGGLYNEQFF

j_call: TRBJ1-2
clone_size: -
v_call: TRBV28
d_call: -
cdr3_aa: CASSRTVRGPYGYTF

j_call: TRBJ2-3
clone_size: once
v_call: TRBV10-3
d_call: TRBD2
cdr3_aa: CAISESVGAGGDVSTQYF

j_call: TRBJ2-1
clone_size: -
v_call: TRBV20-1
d_call: TRBD2
cdr3_aa: CSASLRGGRIYNEQFF

j_call: TRBJ2-7
clone_size: -
v_call: TRBV10-3
d_call: TRBD1
cdr3_aa: CASGQGSGGSYEQYF

j_call: TRBJ2-3
clone_size: once
v_call: TRBV7-2
d_call: -
cdr3_aa: CASSSADTQYF

j_call: TRBJ1-4
clone_size: -
v_call: TRBV18
d_call: TRBD1
cdr3_aa: CASSPRDSNEKLFF

j_call: TRBJ2-7
clone_size: -
v_call: TRBV5-6
d_call: -
cdr3_aa: CASREQGQNYEQYF

j_call: TRBJ2-7
clone_size: -
v_call: TRBV5-5
d_call: TRBD1
cdr3_aa: CASSSDRGLGYGAYEQYF

j_call: TRBJ1-2
clone_size: -
v_call: TRBV7-9
d_call: TRBD1
cdr3_aa: CASSPGQLANYGYTF

j_call: TRBJ1-1
clone_size: -
v_call: TRBV5-5
d_call: -
cdr3_aa: CASSLPGAGTEAFF

j_call: TRBJ2-3
clone_size: -
v_call: TRBV19
d_call: -
cdr3_aa: CASSRGRTPDTQYF

j_call: TRBJ1-2
clone_size: -
v_call: TRBV2
d_call: -
cdr3_aa: CASVPSRVGGYTF

j_call: TRBJ2-3
clone_size: -
v_call: TRBV28
d_call: -
cdr3_aa: CASNKPHDNLWRVNTDTQYF

j_call: TRBJ1-1
clone_size: -
v_call: TRBV28
d_call: TRBD1
cdr3_aa: CASSQYRGNTEAFF

j_call: TRBJ1-2
clone_size: once
v_call: TRBV21-1
d_call: -
cdr3_aa: CASSPQGGRRDYYGYTF